Shown below are 19 T cell receptor beta chains from a single sample sequenced in a study of radiation and T cells in renal cell carcinoma. Time point of the sample: blood 4 weeks post-SBRT, at nephrectomy. The treatment is: 15 Gy SBRT to primary tumor, nephrectomy 4 weeks later. Data came from immunoSEQ multiplex PCR; TCRdb stores just in-frame clones and leaves some out. The table has about 83,000 clones, approximately 87% seen once. This specimen was blood, taken from a patient whose treatment included radiotherapy and nephrectomy. Every receptor here comes from a woman aged 55-69 years with renal cell carcinoma.

The gene calls are TRBV6-6 and TRBJ2-1; D unclear. This CDR3 has 11 residues. CDR1 is MNHNY and CDR2 is SVGAGI in the germline V gene (reference sequence). Trimming removed 4 bases at V and 7 bases at J, with 5 bases between. CDR3 nucleotide sequence: TGTGCCAGCAGTTCTCTTAATGAGCAGTTCTTC. Protein: CASSSLNEQFF.

CDR3 region: CASSEFQGAGSPLHF. The DNA of the CDR3 is TGTGCCAGCAGTGAATTCCAGGGGGCTGGGTCACCCCTCCACTTT. The V and J genes are TRBV6-1 and TRBJ1-6; 8 nucleotides agree with TRBD1. Germline V gene lookup returns CDR1 MNHNS and CDR2 SASEGT. This CDR3 comprises 15 residues. Trimming at V came to 2 bases and at J to 10 bases, leaving 7 bases not matched to a gene.

The chain has TRBV2 and TRBJ1-4; TRBD1 matches at 7 bases. V gave up 8 bases and J gave up 10 bases; unmatched junction bases: 13. This CDR3 region has 14 residues. Per the germline V gene, CDR1 is SNHLY and CDR2 is FYNNEI. Here the CDR3 reads CASGPQGRQRKLFF. The CDR3, as DNA: TGTGCCAGCGGACCACAGGGGCGCCAAAGAAAACTGTTTTTT.

The chain has TRBV13 and TRBJ2-1, with D uncertain. Trimming took off 0 bases at V and 7 bases at J, with 16 bases between the two ends. Germline V CDR1 and CDR2: PRHDT, FYEKMQ (reference sequence). This CDR3 comprises 16 residues. CDR3 sequence reads: CASSLGLSGRWNEQFF. The CDR3 DNA follows: TGTGCCAGCAGCTTAGGGTTATCGGGTAGGTGGAATGAGCAGTTCTTC.

The V call is TRBV9, the J call TRBJ1-2, with D possibly TRBD1 on 6 matching bases. CDR3 length: 14 amino acids. Germline V gene sequence: CDR1 SGDLS, CDR2 YYNGEE. Trimming took 3 bases from V and 4 from J, leaving 13 bases between them. CDR3 sequence: CASSGNRVGYGYTF. DNA of the CDR3: TGTGCCAGCAGCGGGAACAGGGTCGGCTATGGCTACACCTTC.

The chain joins TRBV7-6 to TRBJ2-5; a weak D match, TRBD1 (5 bases). The ends were cut back, 4 bases at V and 3 bases at J, with 21 bases in the middle. Germline CDR1 is SGHVS and CDR2 is FNYEAQ. The CDR3 runs to 17 residues. The CDR3 nucleotides are TGTGCCAGCAGCTCCCCGGACATTTTCCGTTACAAAGAGACCCAGTACTTC. This codes for CASSSPDIFRYKETQYF. The whole variable domain, remainder taken from reference TRBV7-6 and TRBJ2-5, is GAGVSQSPRYKVTKRGQDVALRCDPISGHVSLYWYRQALGQGPEFLTYFNYEAQQDKSGLPNDRFSAERPEGSISTLTIQRTEQRDSAMYRCASSSPDIFRYKETQYFGPGTRLLVL.

The table lists this clone with a count of one. This chain uses TRBV2 with TRBJ1-2; 9 nucleotides align to TRBD1. Trimming removed 7 bases from V and 2 bases from J; junction bases left unmatched: 8. Germline CDR1 reads SNHLY; CDR2 reads FYNNEI. This CDR3 spans 15 amino acids. CDR3 protein: CASIPDRGVNYGYTF. CDR3 DNA sequence: TGTGCCAGCATCCCGGACAGGGGCGTAAACTATGGCTACACCTTC.

Comment on this clone: At one end, the junction sequence differs from germline, possibly due to a read error. The chain is built from TRBV7-7 and TRBJ2-5; D gene unclear. Germline V gene sequence: CDR1 SSHAT, CDR2 FNYEAQ (reference sequence). The CDR3 loop spans 13 amino acids. CDR3 residues: CASSLIPQETQYF. The CDR3 DNA reads TGTGCTAGCAGCTTAATTCCCCAAGAGACCCAGTACTTC.

This clone was found once. The CDR3 loop reads CASSSNQETQYF. The CDR3 nucleotides read TGTGCCAGCAGCTCGAACCAAGAGACCCAGTACTTC. The chain recombines TRBV11-1 with TRBJ2-5; no reliable D call. Between the trimmed V and J ends, which lost 4 bases and 0 bases, there was a span of 3 bases. Germline-derived CDR1 and CDR2 are SGHAT and FQDESV (reference sequence). The CDR3 contains 12 residues.

This sequence joins TRBV6-1 and TRBJ1-2, with 7 positions matching TRBD1. The CDR3 runs 17 residues. V lost 4 bases and J lost 3; bases outside the gene matches: 14. Germline lookup yields CDR1 MNHNS and CDR2 SASEGT. The CDR3 DNA is TGTGCCAGCAGTGTAAATTCCGGGACAGTCTATCACTATGGCTACACCTTC. Translation: CASSVNSGTVYHYGYTF.

This clone has more than one count but fewer than ten. The chain couples TRBV20-1 to TRBJ1-1, with no clear D. This CDR3 is built from 8 residues. CDR1 is DFQATT, CDR2 SNEGSKA, per germline (reference sequence). Trimming pared 5 bases from V and 10 bases from J, leaving 5 bases between. The CDR3 DNA reads TGCAGTGCTCTGGGAGCTTTCTTT. Its protein is CSALGAFF.

The chain carries TRBV6-5 and TRBJ2-7; possibly TRBD2 for D (7 bases). The CDR3 totals 14 residues. Germline CDR1 reads MNHEY; CDR2 reads SVGAGI. V was clipped by 6 bases and J by 5 bases, with 17 bases between them. The CDR3 loop reads CASRPRGGLNEQYF. In nucleotides, the CDR3 is TGTGCCAGCAGGCCAAGGGGGGGGCTGAACGAGCAGTACTTC.

The chain couples TRBV28 to TRBJ1-2, with a tentative D call TRBD1 (5 bases). Germline CDR1 reads MDHEN; CDR2 reads SYDVKM. The CDR3 length is 17 residues. Trimming shortened V by 6 bases and J by 6 bases, and 26 bases separated the two germline ends. The CDR3 here is CASSPRAGSRRINGYTF. The CDR3 DNA reads TGTGCCAGCAGCCCGCGGGCAGGGTCACGGAGAATAAATGGCTACACCTTC.

V is TRBV9 and J is TRBJ1-1; 7 bases fit TRBD1. Germline V gene sequence: CDR1 SGDLS, CDR2 YYNGEE. V trimming: 4 bases; J trimming: 1 base; junction bases outside the gene matches: 10. This CDR3 is 16 amino acids long. The CDR3 region is CASSFDRDSGNTEAFF. The CDR3 bases are TGTGCCAGCAGCTTTGACCGGGACAGTGGGAACACTGAAGCTTTCTTT.

The chain employs TRBV6-1 and TRBJ1-2, with TRBD1 as a possible D gene (5 bases). CDR1 and CDR2 from the germline V gene are MNHNS and SASEGT. Trimming removed 8 bases from V and 4 bases from J, with 14 bases in between. The CDR3 extends over 13 amino acids. The CDR3 sequence is CASRKDSSYGYTF. DNA for the CDR3: TGTGCCAGCCGAAAAGACAGTAGCTATGGCTACACCTTC.

J is TRBJ1-2 and V is TRBV7-3; D is ambiguous. Germline CDR1 reads SGHTA; CDR2 reads FQGTGA. The ends were cut back, 2 bases at V and 7 bases at J, with 11 bases in the middle. The CDR3 contains 13 residues. CDR3 coding DNA: TGTGCCAGCAGCTTAGTCGGGGATGGTGGCTACACCTTC. Amino acid sequence: CASSLVGDGGYTF.

The chain joins TRBV19 to TRBJ2-6; D gene uncertain. Trimming cost V 4 bases and J 4 bases, with 8 bases left between them. This CDR3 spans 14 amino acids. In germline, CDR1 is LNHDA, CDR2 SQIVND (reference sequence). CDR3 loop: CASSTPDGANVLTF. CDR3 DNA sequence: TGTGCCAGTAGTACACCGGACGGGGCCAACGTCCTGACTTTC.

The chain recombines TRBV4-2 with TRBJ2-5; 7 bases fit TRBD1. The J call is doubtful: the DNA matches TRBJ2-7 better. Germline CDR1 is LGHNA and CDR2 is YNFKEQ. This CDR3 comprises 14 residues. CDR3 bases: TGTGCCAGCAGCCCCTACCAGGGGGCCTACGAGCAGTACTTC. Translation gives CASSPYQGAYEQYF.

The chain joins TRBV28 to TRBJ1-2; possible D gene TRBD1, 5 bases. The CDR3 spans 14 residues. The V and J ends lost 3 bases and 6 bases respectively, with 14 bases between them. Germline values: CDR1 MDHEN, CDR2 SYDVKM. The CDR3 reads CASSFTGTVDGYTF. Here the CDR3 DNA reads TGTGCCAGCAGTTTCACCGGGACGGTTGATGGCTACACCTTC.